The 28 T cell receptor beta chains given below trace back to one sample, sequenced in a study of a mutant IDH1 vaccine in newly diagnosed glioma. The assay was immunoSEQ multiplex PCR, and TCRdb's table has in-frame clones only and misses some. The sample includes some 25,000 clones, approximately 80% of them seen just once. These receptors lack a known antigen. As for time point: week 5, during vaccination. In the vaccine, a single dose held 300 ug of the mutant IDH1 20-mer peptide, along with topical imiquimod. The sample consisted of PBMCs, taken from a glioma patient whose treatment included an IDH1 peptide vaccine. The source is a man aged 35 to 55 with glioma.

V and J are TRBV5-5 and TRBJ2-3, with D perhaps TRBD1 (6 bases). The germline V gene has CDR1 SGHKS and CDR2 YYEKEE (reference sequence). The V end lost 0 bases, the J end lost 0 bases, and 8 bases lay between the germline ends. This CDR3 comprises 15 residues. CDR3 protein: CASSLGQGSTDTQYF. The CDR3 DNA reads TGTGCCAGCAGCTTGGGTCAGGGGAGCACAGATACGCAGTATTTT. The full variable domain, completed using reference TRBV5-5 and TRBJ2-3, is DAGVTQSPTHLIKTRGQQVTLRCSPISGHKSVSWYQQVLGQGPQFIFQYYEKEERGRGNFPDRFSARQFPNYSSELNVNALLLGDSALYLCASSLGQGSTDTQYFGPGTRLTVL.

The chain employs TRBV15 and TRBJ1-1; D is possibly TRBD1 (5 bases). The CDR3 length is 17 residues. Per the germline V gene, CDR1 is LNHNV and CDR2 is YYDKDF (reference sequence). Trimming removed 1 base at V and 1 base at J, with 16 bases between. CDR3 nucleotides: TGTGCCACCAGCAGAGCGAGGGGACGAATCGGGAACACTGAAGCTTTCTTT. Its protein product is CATSRARGRIGNTEAFF.

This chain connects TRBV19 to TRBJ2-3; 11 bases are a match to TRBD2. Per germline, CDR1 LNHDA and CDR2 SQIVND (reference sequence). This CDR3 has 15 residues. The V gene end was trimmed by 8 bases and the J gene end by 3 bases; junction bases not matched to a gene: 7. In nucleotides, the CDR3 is TGTGCCAGTCTCCCCTCTAGCGGGAGGACAGATACGCAGTATTTT. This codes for CASLPSSGRTDTQYF.

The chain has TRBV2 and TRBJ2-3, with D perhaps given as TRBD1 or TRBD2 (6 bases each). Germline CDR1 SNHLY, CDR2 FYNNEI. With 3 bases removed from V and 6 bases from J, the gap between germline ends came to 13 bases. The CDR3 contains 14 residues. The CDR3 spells CASSDEGGWDTQYF. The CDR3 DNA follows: TGTGCCAGCAGTGACGAGGGGGGATGGGATACGCAGTATTTT.

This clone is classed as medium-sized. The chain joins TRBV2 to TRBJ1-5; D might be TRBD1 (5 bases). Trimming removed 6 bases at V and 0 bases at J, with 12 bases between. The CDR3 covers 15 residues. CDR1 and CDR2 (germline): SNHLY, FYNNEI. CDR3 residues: CASSRELNSNQPQHF. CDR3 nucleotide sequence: TGTGCCAGCAGCAGGGAACTAAATAGCAATCAGCCCCAGCATTTT.

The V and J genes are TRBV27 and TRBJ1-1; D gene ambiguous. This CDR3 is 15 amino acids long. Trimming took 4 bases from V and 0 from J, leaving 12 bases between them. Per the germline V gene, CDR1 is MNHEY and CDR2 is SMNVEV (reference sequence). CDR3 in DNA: TGTGCCAGCAGTTCTTCACGGGCCGTGAACACTGAAGCTTTCTTT. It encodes CASSSSRAVNTEAFF.

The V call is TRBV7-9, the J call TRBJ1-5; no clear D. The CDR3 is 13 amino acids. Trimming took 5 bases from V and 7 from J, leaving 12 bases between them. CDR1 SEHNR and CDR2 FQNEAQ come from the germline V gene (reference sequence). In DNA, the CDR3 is TGTGCCAGCAGCCAGTTCTTGAGCCAGCCCCAGCATTTT. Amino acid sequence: CASSQFLSQPQHF. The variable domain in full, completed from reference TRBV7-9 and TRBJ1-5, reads DTGVSQNPRHKITKRGQNVTFRCDPISEHNRLYWYRQTLGQGPEFLTYFQNEAQLEKSRLLSDRFSAERPKGSFSTLEIQRTEQGDSAMYLCASSQFLSQPQHFGDGTRLSIL.

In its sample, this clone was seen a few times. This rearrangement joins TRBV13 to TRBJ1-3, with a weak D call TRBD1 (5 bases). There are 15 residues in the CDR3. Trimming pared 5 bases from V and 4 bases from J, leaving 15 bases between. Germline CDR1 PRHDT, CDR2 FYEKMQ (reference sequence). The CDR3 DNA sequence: TGTGCCAGCAGCGGCGGGGGGACTGAGGGAAACACCATATATTTT. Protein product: CASSGGGTEGNTIYF.

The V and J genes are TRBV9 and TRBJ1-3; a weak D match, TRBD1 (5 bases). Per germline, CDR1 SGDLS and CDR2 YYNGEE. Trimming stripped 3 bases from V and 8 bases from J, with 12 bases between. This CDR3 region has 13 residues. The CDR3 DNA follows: TGTGCCAGCAGCGACCCCCAGGGAGACACCATATATTTT. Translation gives CASSDPQGDTIYF. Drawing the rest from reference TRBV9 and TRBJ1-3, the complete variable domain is DSGVTQTPKHLITATGQRVTLRCSPRSGDLSVYWYQQSLDQGLQFLIQYYNGEERAKGNILERFSAQQFPDLHSELNLSSLELGDSALYFCASSDPQGDTIYFGEGSWLTVV.

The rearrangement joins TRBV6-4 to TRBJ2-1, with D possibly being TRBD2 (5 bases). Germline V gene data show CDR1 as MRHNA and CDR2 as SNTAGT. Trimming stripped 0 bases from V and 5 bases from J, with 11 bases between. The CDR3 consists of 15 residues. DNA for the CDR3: TGTGCCAGCAGTGACTCTGGTAGCGCCAACAATGAGCAGTTCTTC. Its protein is CASSDSGSANNEQFF.

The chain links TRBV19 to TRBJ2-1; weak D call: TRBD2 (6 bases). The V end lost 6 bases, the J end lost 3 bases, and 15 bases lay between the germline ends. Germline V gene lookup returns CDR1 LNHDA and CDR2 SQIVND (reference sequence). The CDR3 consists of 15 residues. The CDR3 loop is CASSPKGTHYNEQFF. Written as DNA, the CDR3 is TGTGCCAGTAGCCCTAAAGGGACTCACTACAATGAGCAGTTCTTC. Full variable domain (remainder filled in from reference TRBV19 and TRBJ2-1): DGGITQSPKYLFRKEGQNVTLSCEQNLNHDAMYWYRQDPGQGLRLIYYSQIVNDFQKGDIAEGYSVSREKKESFPLTVTSAQKNPTAFYLCASSPKGTHYNEQFFGPGTRLTVL.

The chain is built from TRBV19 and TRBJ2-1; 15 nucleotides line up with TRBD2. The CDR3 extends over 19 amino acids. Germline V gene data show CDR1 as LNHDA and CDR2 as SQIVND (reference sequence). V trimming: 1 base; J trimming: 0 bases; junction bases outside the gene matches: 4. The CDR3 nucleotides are TGTGCCAGTAGTATAGCAGGACTAGCGGGAGGGAGCTCCTACAATGAGCAGTTCTTC. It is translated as CASSIAGLAGGSSYNEQFF.

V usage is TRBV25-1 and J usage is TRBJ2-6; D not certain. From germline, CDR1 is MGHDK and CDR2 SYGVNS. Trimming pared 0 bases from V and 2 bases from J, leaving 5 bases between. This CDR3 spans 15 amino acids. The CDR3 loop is CASSEYKAGANVLTF. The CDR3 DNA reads TGTGCCAGCAGTGAATATAAAGCTGGGGCCAACGTCCTGACTTTC.

The CDR3 DNA sequence: TGTGCCAGCAGCACAGGAACTGGGGGCGCCGGGGAGCTGTTTTTT. As protein: CASSTGTGGAGELFF. The chain is built from TRBV7-7 and TRBJ2-2; possibly TRBD1 for D (6 bases). Trimming removed 5 bases from V and 6 bases from J, with 16 bases in between. Germline V gives CDR1 SSHAT, CDR2 FNYEAQ (reference sequence). This CDR3 has 15 amino acids.

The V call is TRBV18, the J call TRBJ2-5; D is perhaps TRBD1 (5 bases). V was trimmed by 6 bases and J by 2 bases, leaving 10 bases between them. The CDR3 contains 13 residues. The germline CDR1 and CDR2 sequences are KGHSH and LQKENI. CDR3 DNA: TGTGCCAGCTCGCTAGGGGTACAAGAGACCCAGTACTTC. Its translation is CASSLGVQETQYF.

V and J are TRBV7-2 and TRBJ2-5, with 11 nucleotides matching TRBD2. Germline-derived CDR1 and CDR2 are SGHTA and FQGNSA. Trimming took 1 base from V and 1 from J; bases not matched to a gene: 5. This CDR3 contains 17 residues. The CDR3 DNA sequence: TGTGCCAGCAGCTTAGGGGTACTAGCGGGAGTCCAAGAGACCCAGTACTTC. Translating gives CASSLGVLAGVQETQYF.

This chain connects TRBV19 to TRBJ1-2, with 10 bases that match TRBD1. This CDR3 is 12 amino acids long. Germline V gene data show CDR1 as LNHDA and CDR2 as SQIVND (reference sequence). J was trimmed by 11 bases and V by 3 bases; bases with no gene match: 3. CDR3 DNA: TGTGCCAGTAGTATCATGGGACAGGGGTACACCTTC. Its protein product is CASSIMGQGYTF.

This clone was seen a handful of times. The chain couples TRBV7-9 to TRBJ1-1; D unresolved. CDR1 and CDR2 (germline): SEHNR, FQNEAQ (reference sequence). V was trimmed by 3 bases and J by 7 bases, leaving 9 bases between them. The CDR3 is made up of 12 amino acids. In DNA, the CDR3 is TGTGCCAGCAGCTTCGGTCTCAATGAAGCTTTCTTT. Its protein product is CASSFGLNEAFF.

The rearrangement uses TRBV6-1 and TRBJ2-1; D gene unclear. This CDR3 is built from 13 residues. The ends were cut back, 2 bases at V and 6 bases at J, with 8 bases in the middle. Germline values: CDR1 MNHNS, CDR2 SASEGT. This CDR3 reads CASSEQAINEQFF. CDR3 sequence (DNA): TGTGCCAGCAGTGAACAGGCGATCAATGAGCAGTTCTTC.

The CDR3 loop reads CASSREGGNNEKLFF. The CDR3 DNA sequence: TGCGCCAGCAGCCGTGAGGGGGGGAATAATGAAAAACTGTTTTTT. The chain recombines TRBV4-1 with TRBJ1-4, with a weak D call TRBD1 (6 bases). Trimming took off 4 bases at V and 4 bases at J, with 13 bases between the two ends. The CDR3 is 15 amino acids. Looked up from germline, CDR1 is MGHRA and CDR2 is YSYEKL.

CDR3: CASSPREADNQPQHF. The CDR3 DNA sequence: TGTGCCAGCAGCCCTCGGGAAGCCGACAATCAGCCCCAGCATTTT. This chain links TRBV9 with TRBJ1-5; D is unresolved. Trimming took 4 bases from V and 3 from J, leaving 14 bases between them. The V gene's germline CDR1 is SGDLS and CDR2 YYNGEE. CDR3 length: 15 amino acids.

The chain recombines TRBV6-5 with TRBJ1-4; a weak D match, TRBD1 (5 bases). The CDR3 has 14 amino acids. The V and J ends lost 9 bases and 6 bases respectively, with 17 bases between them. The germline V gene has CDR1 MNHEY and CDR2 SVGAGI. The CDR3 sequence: CASTPGGLDEKLFF. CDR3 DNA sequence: TGTGCCAGTACCCCCGGGGGATTAGATGAAAAACTGTTTTTT.

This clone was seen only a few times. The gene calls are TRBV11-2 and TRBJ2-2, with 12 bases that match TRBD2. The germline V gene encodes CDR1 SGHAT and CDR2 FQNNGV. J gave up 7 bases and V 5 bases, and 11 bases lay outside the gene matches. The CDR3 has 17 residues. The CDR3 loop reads CASSVTTSGRPLGELFF. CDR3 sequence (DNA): TGTGCCAGCAGCGTCACAACTAGCGGGAGGCCCCTCGGGGAGCTGTTTTTT.

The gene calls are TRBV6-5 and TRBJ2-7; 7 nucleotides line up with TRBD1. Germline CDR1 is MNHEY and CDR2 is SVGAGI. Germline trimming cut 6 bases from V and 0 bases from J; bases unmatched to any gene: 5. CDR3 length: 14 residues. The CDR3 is CASRLTGDSYEQYF. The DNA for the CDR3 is TGTGCCAGCAGACTTACAGGGGACTCCTACGAGCAGTACTTC.

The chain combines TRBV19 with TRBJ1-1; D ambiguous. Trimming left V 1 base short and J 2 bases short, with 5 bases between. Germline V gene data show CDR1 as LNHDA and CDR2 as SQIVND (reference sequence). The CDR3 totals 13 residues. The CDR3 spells CASSIGPNTEAFF. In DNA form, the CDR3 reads TGTGCCAGTAGTATAGGCCCCAACACTGAAGCTTTCTTT.

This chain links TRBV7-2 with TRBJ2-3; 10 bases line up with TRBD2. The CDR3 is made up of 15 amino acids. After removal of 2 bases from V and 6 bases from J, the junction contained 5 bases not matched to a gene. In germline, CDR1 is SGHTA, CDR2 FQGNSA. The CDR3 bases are TGTGCCAGCAGCTTAAGCGGGAGGGTTGGGGATACGCAGTATTTT. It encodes CASSLSGRVGDTQYF. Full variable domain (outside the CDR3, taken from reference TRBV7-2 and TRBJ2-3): GAGVSQSPSNKVTEKGKDVELRCDPISGHTALYWYRQSLGQGLEFLIYFQGNSAPDKSGLPSDRFSAERTGGSVSTLTIQRTQQEDSAVYLCASSLSGRVGDTQYFGPGTRLTVL.

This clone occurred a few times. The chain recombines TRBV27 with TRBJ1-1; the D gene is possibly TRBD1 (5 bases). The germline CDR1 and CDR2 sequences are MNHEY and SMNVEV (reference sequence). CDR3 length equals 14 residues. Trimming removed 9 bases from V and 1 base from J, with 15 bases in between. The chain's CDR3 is CASSGGTPNTEAFF. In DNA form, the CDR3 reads TGTGCCAGTAGTGGGGGGACCCCGAACACTGAAGCTTTCTTT.

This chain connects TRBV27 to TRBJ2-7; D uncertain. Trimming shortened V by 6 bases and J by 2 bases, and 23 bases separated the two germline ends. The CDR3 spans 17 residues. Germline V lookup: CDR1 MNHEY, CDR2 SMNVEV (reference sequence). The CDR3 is CASSLVPPSKLPYEQYF. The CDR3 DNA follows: TGTGCCAGCAGCCTCGTCCCCCCAAGCAAGCTACCCTACGAGCAGTACTTC.